Below, one T cell receptor beta chain is given with its context. Its target is unknown. This specimen belongs to a study of monozygotic twins with inflammatory bowel disease. Study observations and caveats: With others, IBD patients shared fewer clonotypes than healthy twins did, especially with disease activity.

Each of the TCR libraries took roughly 4,000 ng of total RNA. With the 5' RACE reads reprocessed, TCRdb shows one record per CDR3 protein and no DNA. The ten most abundant clones cover over 5% of a sample with hundreds of thousands of distinct CDR3 sequences. Germline values: CDR1 SGHAT, CDR2 FQNNGV. This CDR3 is built from 17 residues. Sequencing used blood. This receptor was taken from a human donor with ulcerative colitis or Crohn's disease, or a healthy co-twin of an affected twin (not recorded which). The chain carries TRBV11-2 and TRBJ1-2; TCRdb gives TRBD1 as the D gene, but with no DNA this cannot be confirmed. The CDR3 loop reads CASSLDLHGTGLKGYTF.